This T cell receptor beta chain was profiled in a study of shared clonotypes between healthy human individuals. Across the study: Each donor contributed plates that comprised three CD4 naive, three CD4 memory, two CD8 naive and one CD8 memory.

Germline V gene data show CDR1 as MNHEY and CDR2 as SMNVEV (reference sequence). This CDR3 spans 12 amino acids. Trimming shortened V by 6 bases and J by 0 bases, and 5 bases separated the two germline ends. The authors loaded roughly 200 ng DNA, about 30,000 T cell genomes, into sorted-subset replicate PCRs. The protocol was immunoSEQ multiplex PCR, while the TCRdb copy is restricted to in-frame clones and leaves out a portion. The data show about 590,000 clones, just under 97% seen once. Naive CD8 cells comprised CD45RO-negative, CCR7-positively selected cells, excluding terminally differentiated effector memory CD45RA+ cells.

This TCR derives from a woman aged 25 to 39 in good health. The chain joins TRBV27 to TRBJ1-1; D uncertain. Specimen: naive CD8+ T cells sorted from blood. CDR3 region: CASRHLNTEAFF. CDR3 nucleotide sequence: TGTGCCAGCAGACATCTGAACACTGAAGCTTTCTTT.